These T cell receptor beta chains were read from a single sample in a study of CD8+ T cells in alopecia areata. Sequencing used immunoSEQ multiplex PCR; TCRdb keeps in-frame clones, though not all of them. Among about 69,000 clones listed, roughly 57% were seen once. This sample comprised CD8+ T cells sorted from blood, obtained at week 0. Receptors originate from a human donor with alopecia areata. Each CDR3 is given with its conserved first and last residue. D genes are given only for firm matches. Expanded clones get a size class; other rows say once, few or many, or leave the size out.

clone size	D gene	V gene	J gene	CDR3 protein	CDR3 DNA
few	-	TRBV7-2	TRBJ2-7	CASSLWVEEEQYF	TGTGCCAGCAGCCTCTGGGTAGAGGAGGAGCAGTACTTC
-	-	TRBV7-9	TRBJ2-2	CASRSDTSTGELFF	TGTGCCAGCAGGTCCGACACTAGTACCGGGGAGCTGTTTTTT
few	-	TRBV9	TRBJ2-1	CASSVGGGTISQFF	TGTGCCAGCAGCGTAGGAGGGGGGACTATTTCGCAGTTCTTC
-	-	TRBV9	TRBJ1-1	CASSVSPNTEAFF	TGTGCCAGCAGCGTTTCGCCAAACACTGAAGCTTTCTTT
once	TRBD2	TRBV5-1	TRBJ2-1	CASSLVAREVNEQFF	TGCGCCAGCAGCTTGGTTGCGCGGGAGGTGAATGAGCAGTTCTTC
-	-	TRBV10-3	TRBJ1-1	CASIQQLNTEAFF	TGCGCCAGCATACAACAGCTCAACACTGAAGCTTTCTTT
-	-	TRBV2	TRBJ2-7	CASSAGGGGYEQYF	TGTGCCAGCAGTGCTGGAGGGGGCGGGTACGAGCAGTACTTC
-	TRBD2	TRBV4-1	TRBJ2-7	CASSQGGLAGNSYEQYF	TGCGCCAGCAGCCAGGGTGGACTAGCGGGGAACTCCTACGAGCAGTACTTC
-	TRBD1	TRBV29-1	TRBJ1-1	CSAAGQGNAPEAFF	TGCAGCGCTGCGGGACAGGGGAATGCTCCTGAAGCTTTCTTT
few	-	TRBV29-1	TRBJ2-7	CSVLRESSEQYF	TGCAGCGTCTTACGGGAGTCTAGCGAGCAGTACTTC
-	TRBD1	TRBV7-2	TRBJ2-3	CASSLSRGRGTDTQYF	TGTGCCAGCAGCTTAAGCAGGGGGCGAGGCACAGATACGCAGTATTTT
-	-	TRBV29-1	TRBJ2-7	CSVRSGDSYEQYF	TGCAGCGTTCGGTCAGGGGACTCCTACGAGCAGTACTTC
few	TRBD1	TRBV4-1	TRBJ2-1	CASSLIGTGVANEQFF	TGCGCCAGCAGCCTAATCGGGACAGGGGTTGCCAATGAGCAGTTCTTC
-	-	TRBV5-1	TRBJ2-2	CASSHPGQERPGELFF	TGCGCCAGCAGCCATCCGGGACAAGAGAGGCCCGGGGAGCTGTTTTTT
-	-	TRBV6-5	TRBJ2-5	CASSIDKQETQYF	TGTGCCAGCAGTATTGACAAACAAGAGACCCAGTACTTC
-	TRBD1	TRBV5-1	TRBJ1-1	CASSWTGGGTEAFF	TGCGCCAGCAGCTGGACAGGCGGGGGCACTGAAGCTTTCTTT
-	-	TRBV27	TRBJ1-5	CASRQGGNQPQHF	TGTGCCAGCAGACAGGGAGGTAATCAGCCCCAGCATTTT
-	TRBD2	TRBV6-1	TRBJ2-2	CACPRAGGDTGELFF	TGTGCCTGTCCCCGGGCGGGGGGCGATACCGGGGAGCTGTTTTTT
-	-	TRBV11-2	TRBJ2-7	CASSLGSAQGFYEQYF	TGTGCCAGCAGCTTAGGATCGGCGCAGGGATTCTACGAGCAGTACTTC
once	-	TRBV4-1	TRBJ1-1	CASSPGLRTEAFF	TGCGCCAGCAGCCCGGGTTTGAGAACTGAAGCTTTCTTT
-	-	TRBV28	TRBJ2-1	CASSFIGFREQFF	TGTGCCAGCAGTTTTATCGGATTCAGGGAGCAGTTCTTC
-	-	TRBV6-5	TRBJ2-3	CASSGTGTETDTQYF	TGTGCCAGCAGTGGAACCGGGACTGAGACAGATACGCAGTATTTT
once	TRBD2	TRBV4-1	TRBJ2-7	CASSQEGLAGLYEQYF	TGCGCCAGCAGCCAAGAGGGACTAGCGGGACTTTACGAGCAGTACTTC
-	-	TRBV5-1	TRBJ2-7	CASSPLVIHEQYF	TGCGCCAGCAGCCCGCTCGTTATCCACGAGCAGTACTTC
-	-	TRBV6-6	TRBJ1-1	CASITIGHMNTEAFF	TGTGCCAGCATAACAATAGGACACATGAACACTGAAGCTTTCTTT
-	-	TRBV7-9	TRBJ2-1	CASSLLNEQFF	TGTGCCAGCAGCTTACTCAATGAGCAGTTCTTC
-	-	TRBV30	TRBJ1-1	CAWSRSVGGEAFF	TGTGCCTGGAGTCGGTCAGTCGGGGGTGAAGCTTTCTTT
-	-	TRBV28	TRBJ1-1	CASSLFRVTEAFF	TGTGCCAGCAGTTTATTCCGGGTCACTGAAGCTTTCTTT
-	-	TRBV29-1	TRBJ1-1	CSVVLGGTEAFF	TGCAGCGTCGTCCTGGGAGGCACTGAAGCTTTCTTT
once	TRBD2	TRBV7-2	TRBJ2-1	CASSMTSGRGNEQFF	TGTGCCAGCAGCATGACTAGCGGGAGAGGGAATGAGCAGTTCTTC
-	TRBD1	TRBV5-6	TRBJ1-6	CASSRDRAVNSPLHF	TGTGCCAGCAGCAGGGACAGGGCCGTGAATTCACCCCTCCACTTT
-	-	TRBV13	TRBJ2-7	CASSFQGYEQYF	TGTGCCAGCAGCTTTCAGGGGTACGAGCAGTACTTC
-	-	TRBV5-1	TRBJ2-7	CASSSPGQPSYEQYF	TGCGCCAGCAGCTCCCCCGGACAGCCATCCTACGAGCAGTACTTC
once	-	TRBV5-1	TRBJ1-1	CASPLGGNTEAFF	TGCGCCAGTCCGTTGGGAGGGAACACTGAAGCTTTCTTT
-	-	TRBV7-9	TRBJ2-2	CASSRTGTANTGELFF	TGTGCCAGCAGCCGTACAGGGACCGCGAACACCGGGGAGCTGTTTTTT
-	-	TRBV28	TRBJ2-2	CASSLGGTDHPGELFF	TGTGCCAGCAGTCTCGGGGGGACAGACCATCCCGGGGAGCTGTTTTTT
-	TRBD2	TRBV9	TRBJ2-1	CASSVTPQGLAGYNEQFF	TGTGCCAGCAGCGTTACCCCTCAGGGACTAGCGGGGTACAATGAGCAGTTCTTC
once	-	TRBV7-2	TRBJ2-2	CASTRPRGESWKGELFF	TGTGCCAGCACCCGACCCCGGGGCGAAAGCTGGAAGGGGGAGCTGTTTTTT
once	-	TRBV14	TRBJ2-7	CASSSTGTNSYEQYF	TGTGCCAGCAGTTCCACCGGGACCAACTCCTACGAGCAGTACTTC
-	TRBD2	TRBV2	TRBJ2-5	CAGKLAGEAQETQYF	TGTGCCGGCAAATTAGCGGGGGAGGCCCAAGAGACCCAGTACTTC
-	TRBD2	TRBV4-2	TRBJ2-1	CASSLGLAGGNEQFF	TGTGCCAGCAGCTTGGGCCTAGCGGGGGGCAATGAGCAGTTCTTC
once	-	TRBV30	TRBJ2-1	CAWSGVRNEQFF	TGTGCCTGGAGTGGTGTAAGAAATGAGCAGTTCTTC
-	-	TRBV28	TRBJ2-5	CASSRGTYQETQYF	TGTGCCAGCAGTCGAGGGACGTACCAAGAGACCCAGTACTTC
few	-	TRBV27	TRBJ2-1	CASSVSGNEQFF	TGTGCCAGCAGTGTATCCGGCAATGAGCAGTTCTTC
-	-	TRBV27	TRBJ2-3	CASSGDSTDTQYF	TGTGCCAGCAGTGGGGACAGCACAGATACGCAGTATTTT
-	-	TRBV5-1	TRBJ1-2	CASSLDKANYGYTF	TGCGCCAGCAGCCTGGACAAAGCTAACTATGGCTACACCTTC
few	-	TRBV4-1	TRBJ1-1	CASKRGDTEAFF	TGCGCCAGCAAGAGAGGGGACACTGAAGCTTTCTTT
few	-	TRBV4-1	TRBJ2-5	CASSQVGLQETQYF	TGCGCCAGCAGCCAAGTGGGACTTCAAGAGACCCAGTACTTC
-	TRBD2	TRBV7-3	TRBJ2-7	CASSHHRGVEQYF	TGTGCCAGCAGCCACCACCGGGGGGTTGAGCAGTACTTC
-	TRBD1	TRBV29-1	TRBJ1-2	CSVVGRERDRRNYGYTF	TGCAGCGTTGTGGGGCGGGAACGGGACAGAAGGAACTATGGCTACACCTTC
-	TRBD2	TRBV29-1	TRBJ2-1	CSVSRTSGSDEQFF	TGCAGCGTTTCGCGGACTAGCGGGAGCGATGAGCAGTTCTTC
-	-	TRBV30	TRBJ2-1	CAWTPVRSDEQFF	TGTGCCTGGACCCCAGTCCGATCCGATGAGCAGTTCTTC
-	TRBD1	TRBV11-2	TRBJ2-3	CASSLVGRDRPTDTQYF	TGTGCCAGCAGCTTAGTTGGTCGGGACAGACCCACAGATACGCAGTATTTT
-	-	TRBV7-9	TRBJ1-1	CASSQSPGGVNTEAFF	TGCGCCAGCAGCCAAAGCCCTGGGGGGGTGAACACTGAAGCTTTCTTT
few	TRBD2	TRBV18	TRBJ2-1	CASSRGGTTEQFF	TGTGCCAGCTCACGGGGTGGGACTACTGAGCAGTTCTTC
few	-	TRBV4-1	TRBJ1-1	CASSQTIMNTEAFF	TGCGCCAGCAGCCAGACGATCATGAACACTGAAGCTTTCTTT
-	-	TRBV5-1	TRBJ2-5	CASSLAGQGLETQYF	TGCGCCAGCAGCTTGGCCGGGCAGGGATTGGAGACCCAGTACTTC
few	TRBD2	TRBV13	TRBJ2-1	CASSFGTSGRTGQFF	TGTGCCAGCAGCTTCGGGACTAGCGGGAGGACAGGGCAGTTCTTC
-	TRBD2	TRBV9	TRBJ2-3	CASSVGDGGVSDTQYF	TGTGCCAGCAGCGTAGGTGACGGGGGGGTGTCAGATACGCAGTATTTT